Shown below are 32 T cell receptor beta chains from a single sample sequenced in a study of cytomegalovirus exposure and HLA in healthy donors. Method: immunoSEQ multiplex PCR; TCRdb's copy keeps in-frame clones and lacks some. The sample consists of about 130,000 clones, 94% of them appearing once. The sequencing input was PBMCs. These receptors all come from a man between 18 and 35 years old in good health and CMV-seropositive.

This chain connects TRBV7-8 to TRBJ2-7; TRBD1 is a possible D gene (6 bases). V was pared by 4 bases and J by 0 bases, with 10 bases between. Germline V gene sequence: CDR1 SGHVS, CDR2 FQNEAQ. This CDR3 is built from 14 residues. This CDR3 reads CASSSPQGSYEQYF. DNA for the CDR3: TGTGCCAGCAGCTCCCCACAGGGCTCCTACGAGCAGTACTTC. Full variable domain (outside the CDR3, taken from reference TRBV7-8 and TRBJ2-7): GAGVSQSPRYKVAKRGQDVALRCDPISGHVSLFWYQQALGQGPEFLTYFQNEAQLDKSGLPSDRFFAERPEGSVSTLKIQRTQQEDSAVYLCASSSPQGSYEQYFGPGTRLTVT.

The count of this clone is one. V gene TRBV6-5 combines with J gene TRBJ2-7; TRBD2 matches 7 bases. This CDR3 has 14 residues. Germline CDR1 reads MNHEY; CDR2 reads SVGAGI. The V segment lost 6 bases and the J segment 3 bases; nucleotides outside the gene matches: 8. The DNA of the CDR3 is TGTGCCAGCAGCCCTAGGGACTACGACTACGAGCAGTACTTC. It encodes CASSPRDYDYEQYF.

The chain recombines TRBV29-1 with TRBJ2-7, with 8 positions matching TRBD2. The V gene end was trimmed by 1 base and the J gene end by 7 bases; junction bases not matched to a gene: 18. The germline V gene encodes CDR1 SQVTM and CDR2 ANQGSEA. This CDR3 has 17 residues. CDR3 nucleotides: TGCAGCGTTGAAGTGATAAGTAAGGTAGCGGGGCTACGAGAGCAGTACTTC. Residues: CSVEVISKVAGLREQYF.

The chain combines TRBV5-1 with TRBJ1-2; D not certain. CDR3 length equals 12 residues. V was pared by 4 bases and J by 4 bases, with 8 bases between. Germline V CDR1 and CDR2: SGHRS, YFSETQ. CDR3 sequence reads: CASSEDTYGYTF. CDR3 sequence (DNA): TGCGCCAGCAGCGAAGACACCTATGGCTACACCTTC.

This chain links TRBV5-4 with TRBJ2-1, with 8 bases that match TRBD2. V shed 5 bases, J shed 8 bases, and the junction held 15 bases outside the gene matches. CDR1 is SGHNT and CDR2 is YYREEE in the germline V gene (reference sequence). CDR3 length: 16 amino acids. The CDR3 spells CASSLMSGTRGDEQFF. The CDR3 nucleotides are TGTGCCAGCAGTTTAATGTCCGGGACTAGGGGCGATGAGCAGTTCTTC.

This clone is a singleton in its sample. The chain couples TRBV5-4 to TRBJ1-1; TRBD1 might be the D (5 bases). CDR1 SGHNT and CDR2 YYREEE come from the germline V gene (reference sequence). This CDR3 is 14 amino acids long. The ends were cut back, 0 bases at V and 5 bases at J, with 11 bases in the middle. As DNA, the CDR3 is TGTGCCAGCAGCTTGGGGGGCATGGGGACTGAAGCTTTCTTT. Its translation: CASSLGGMGTEAFF.

The chain's CDR3 is CASRGQGYSYEQYF. The DNA for the CDR3 is TGTGCCAGCAGGGGACAGGGCTACTCCTACGAGCAGTACTTC. The chain is built from TRBV27 and TRBJ2-7, with TRBD1 matching over 9 bases. With V trimmed by 6 bases and J by 0 bases, 3 bases remained unmatched. Germline CDR1 reads MNHEY; CDR2 reads SMNVEV (reference sequence). There are 14 residues in the CDR3.

The rearrangement links TRBV7-9 to TRBJ2-7; TRBD2 is a possible D gene (6 bases). Germline assignment: CDR1 SEHNR and CDR2 FQNEAQ (reference sequence). This CDR3 spans 14 amino acids. Trimming removed 5 bases at V and 2 bases at J, with 13 bases between. CDR3 sequence: CASSKSGPPYEQYF. The DNA of the CDR3 is TGTGCCAGCAGCAAAAGCGGGCCTCCCTACGAGCAGTACTTC.

The chain is built from TRBV9 and TRBJ2-5; 7 bases match TRBD1. This CDR3 contains 16 residues. The J segment lost 4 bases and the V segment lost 3 bases, leaving 12 bases of the junction unmatched. Looked up from germline, CDR1 is SGDLS and CDR2 is YYNGEE. In DNA form, the CDR3 reads TGTGCCAGCAGCGCGACCCCAGGGACAGCAGGAGAGACCCAGTACTTC. Its protein product is CASSATPGTAGETQYF.

V is TRBV29-1 and J is TRBJ2-7, with D possibly being TRBD1 (7 bases). There are 15 residues in the CDR3. Trimming took 5 bases from V and 7 from J, leaving 24 bases between them. Germline CDR1 and CDR2: SQVTM and ANQGSEA. The chain's CDR3 is CSVYKNAGGGGEQYF. DNA of the CDR3: TGCAGCGTTTACAAAAATGCAGGGGGAGGAGGGGAGCAGTACTTC.

The chain links TRBV7-2 to TRBJ1-2; TRBD1 is a possible D gene (6 bases). Germline V gene sequence: CDR1 SGHTA, CDR2 FQGNSA. The CDR3 is 15 amino acids. V was trimmed by 4 bases and J by 3 bases, leaving 15 bases between them. In DNA, the CDR3 is TGTGCCAGCAGCTCCGAAACAGGGTTACACTATGGCTACACCTTC. Amino acids: CASSSETGLHYGYTF.

The CDR3 spells CASTGRELSTTGELFF. For the CDR3, the DNA is TGCGCCAGCACCGGTCGGGAACTTTCTACCACCGGGGAGCTGTTTTTT. The genes are TRBV5-1 and TRBJ2-2; tentative D call: TRBD2 (5 bases). This CDR3 spans 16 amino acids. From germline, CDR1 is SGHRS and CDR2 YFSETQ. V gave up 6 bases and J gave up 4 bases, with 19 bases separating them.

The rearrangement uses TRBV20-1 and TRBJ1-4; D gene unclear. The CDR3 runs 11 residues. Trimming shortened V by 5 bases and J by 2 bases, and 3 bases separated the two germline ends. The germline V gene has CDR1 DFQATT and CDR2 SNEGSKA (reference sequence). The DNA for the CDR3 is TGCAGTGCTCTGACTAATGAAAAACTGTTTTTT. Translation gives CSALTNEKLFF.

The chain links TRBV5-1 to TRBJ2-6; D remains unclear. The CDR3 runs 14 residues. The V and J ends lost 0 bases and 2 bases respectively, with 3 bases between them. Germline V gives CDR1 SGHRS, CDR2 YFSETQ. As DNA, the CDR3 is TGCGCCAGCAGCTTGGACACTGGGGCCAACGTCCTGACTTTC. Protein: CASSLDTGANVLTF.

The V call is TRBV5-1, the J call TRBJ2-5, with TRBD2 matching 12 bases. Germline loops: CDR1 SGHRS, CDR2 YFSETQ. The J segment lost 7 bases and the V segment lost 0 bases, leaving 7 bases of the junction unmatched. This CDR3 is built from 16 residues. CDR3 sequence (DNA): TGCGCCAGCAGCTTGGCCCAGACTAGCGGGAGTGGGACCCAGTACTTC. Amino acids: CASSLAQTSGSGTQYF.

The V gene is TRBV7-8, the J gene TRBJ2-5, with D uncertain. Germline CDR1 SGHVS, CDR2 FQNEAQ. The CDR3 contains 14 residues. Trimming stripped 0 bases from V and 1 base from J, with 6 bases between. In DNA form, the CDR3 reads TGTGCCAGCAGCTTAGCTCCAGTCCAAGAGACCCAGTACTTC. Amino acid sequence: CASSLAPVQETQYF.

This clone is labeled medium-sized. The chain couples TRBV5-6 to TRBJ2-7; TRBD2 might be the D (5 bases). The CDR3 loop spans 14 amino acids. Looked up from germline, CDR1 is SGHDT and CDR2 is YYEEEE. Between the trimmed V and J ends, which lost 6 bases and 7 bases, there was a span of 20 bases. The CDR3 bases are TGTGCCAGCAACTACGGGCGAGGGTCGAGGGAGCAGTACTTC. The encoded protein is CASNYGRGSREQYF.

V is TRBV10-2 and J is TRBJ2-7; tentative D call: TRBD1 (5 bases). CDR3 length: 15 amino acids. V lost 8 bases to trimming and J lost 3 bases, with 20 bases between them. Germline values: CDR1 WSHSY, CDR2 SAAADI. CDR3 sequence reads: CASWGPGDTHYEQYF. The CDR3 DNA reads as TGCGCCAGCTGGGGCCCCGGAGACACCCACTACGAGCAGTACTTC.

This chain joins TRBV5-1 and TRBJ2-1, with D hard to call. V lost 5 bases, J lost 0 bases, and 6 bases lay in between. The CDR3 is 13 amino acids. Germline CDR1 is SGHRS and CDR2 is YFSETQ. This CDR3 is CASSISSYNEQFF. The CDR3 bases are TGCGCCAGCAGTATCAGCTCCTACAATGAGCAGTTCTTC.

The rearrangement joins TRBV10-3 to TRBJ2-6; no clear D gene. The germline CDR1 and CDR2 sequences are ENHRY and SYGVKD. Trimming left V 9 bases short and J 0 bases short, with 6 bases between. The CDR3 runs 13 residues. This CDR3 reads CAIMSSGANVLTF. CDR3 bases: TGTGCCATAATGAGCTCTGGGGCCAACGTCCTGACTTTC.

The count of this clone is one. The chain recombines TRBV30 with TRBJ2-1, with TRBD2 matching 7 bases. Per the germline V gene, CDR1 is GTSNPN and CDR2 is SVGIG (reference sequence). J was trimmed by 7 bases and V by 3 bases; bases with no gene match: 9. The CDR3 totals 14 residues. The CDR3: CAWRAGAGTNEQFF. The DNA of the CDR3 is TGTGCCTGGAGGGCGGGAGCGGGTACTAATGAGCAGTTCTTC.

Written as DNA, the CDR3 is TGCGCCAGCAGCTTGGGGGGCAGGGAGGGATTGGCTTTCTTT. Amino acids: CASSLGGREGLAFF. The chain employs TRBV5-1 and TRBJ1-1, with D perhaps matching TRBD1 (5 bases). Trimming removed 0 bases from V and 11 bases from J, with 17 bases in between. The CDR3 has 14 amino acids. The germline CDR1 and CDR2 sequences are SGHRS and YFSETQ.

The V call is TRBV10-2, the J call TRBJ1-5, with D maybe TRBD1 (6 bases). CDR1 is WSHSY and CDR2 is SAAADI in the germline V gene. The CDR3 covers 12 residues. Trimming pared 7 bases from V and 6 bases from J, leaving 10 bases between. The CDR3 reads CASKARGQPQHF. DNA of the CDR3: TGCGCCAGCAAAGCCAGGGGTCAGCCCCAGCATTTT.

The V gene is TRBV11-3, the J gene TRBJ1-2, with 7 bases identical to TRBD1. The CDR3 spans 13 residues. The V gene end was trimmed by 4 bases and the J gene end by 8 bases; junction bases not matched to a gene: 7. Germline CDR1 SGHNT, CDR2 YENEEA. Here the CDR3 DNA reads TGTGCCAGCAGCTCCGACCAGGGGGTAGGCTACACCTTC. Encoded protein: CASSSDQGVGYTF. Full variable domain (missing parts from reference TRBV11-3 and TRBJ1-2): EAGVVQSPRYKIIEKKQPVAFWCNPISGHNTLYWYLQNLGQGPELLIRYENEEAVDDSQLPKDRFSAERLKGVDSTLKIQPAELGDSAVYLCASSSDQGVGYTFGSGTRLTVV.

V usage is TRBV30 and J usage is TRBJ2-7, with D possibly TRBD2 on 6 matching bases. This CDR3 has 14 amino acids. The germline V and J ends were trimmed by 0 bases and 5 bases, with 14 bases remaining between them. Germline V gene sequence: CDR1 GTSNPN, CDR2 SVGIG (reference sequence). The CDR3 sequence: CAWSVGGVLDEQYF. CDR3 nucleotides: TGTGCCTGGAGTGTGGGGGGAGTCCTGGACGAGCAGTACTTC. Combining the CDR3 with reference TRBV30 and TRBJ2-7 gives the whole variable domain SQTIHQWPATLVQPVGSPLSLECTVEGTSNPNLYWYRQAAGRGLQLLFYSVGIGQISSEVPQNLSASRPQDRQFILSSKKLLLSDSGFYLCAWSVGGVLDEQYFGPGTRLTVT.

The chain recombines TRBV5-4 with TRBJ1-2; TRBD1 agrees at 10 bases. The CDR3 covers 14 residues. Looked up from germline, CDR1 is SGHNT and CDR2 is YYREEE (reference sequence). The junction had 8 bases not matched to a gene; V was cut back by 4 bases and J by 8 bases. The CDR3 nucleotides are TGTGCCAGCAGCATCACCGGGACAGGGGTCGGCTACACCTTC. This encodes CASSITGTGVGYTF.

The chain recombines TRBV5-5 with TRBJ2-1; D call uncertain. V lost 5 bases, J lost 1 base, and 10 bases lay in between. The CDR3 runs 14 residues. The germline CDR1 and CDR2 sequences are SGHKS and YYEKEE (reference sequence). CDR3 DNA: TGTGCCAGCAGATACACACATTCCTACAATGAGCAGTTCTTC. It codes for CASRYTHSYNEQFF.

The chain links TRBV6-1 to TRBJ2-2, with 7 positions matching TRBD1. This CDR3 is built from 18 residues. The germline CDR1 and CDR2 sequences are MNHNS and SASEGT. V trimming: 2 bases; J trimming: 1 base; junction bases outside the gene matches: 10. CDR3 protein: CASSESPSTGKNTGELFF. The CDR3 region has the DNA TGTGCCAGCAGTGAATCTCCCTCGACAGGGAAGAACACCGGGGAGCTGTTTTTT.

This clone was observed a handful of times. Germline is not matched at one junction end, which may reflect a read error. The chain couples TRBV15 to TRBJ2-7; D perhaps matches TRBD2 (6 bases). The CDR3 covers 14 residues. CDR1 and CDR2 (germline): LNHNV, YYDKDF (reference sequence). The CDR3 DNA sequence: TGTGCCACCAGCAGAGATTCAATAGGGACTCTCTCCGACTTC. Translated: CATSRDSIGTLSDF. Using reference TRBV15 and TRBJ2-7 for the parts outside the CDR3, the full variable domain is DAMVIQNPRYQVTQFGKPVTLSCSQTLNHNVMYWYQQKSSQAPKLLFHYYDKDFNNEADTPDNFQSRRPNTSFCFLDIRSPGLGDTAMYLCATSRDSIGTLSDFGPGTRLTVT.

This clone was recorded once. V and J are TRBV5-1 and TRBJ2-2; 8 bases match TRBD2. Germline V gene sequence: CDR1 SGHRS, CDR2 YFSETQ. CDR3 length: 14 residues. V was clipped by 7 bases and J by 5 bases; unmatched bases: 7. The CDR3 region is CASGAGGSTGELFF. The CDR3 nucleotides are TGCGCCAGCGGTGCGGGAGGTAGTACCGGGGAGCTGTTTTTT. Filled out from reference TRBV5-1 and TRBJ2-2, the complete variable domain reads KAGVTQTPRYLIKTRGQQVTLSCSPISGHRSVSWYQQTPGQGLQFLFEYFSETQRNKGNFPGRFSGRQFSNSRSEMNVSTLELGDSALYLCASGAGGSTGELFFGEGSRLTVL.

V gene TRBV27 combines with J gene TRBJ2-7, with a weak D call TRBD2 (6 bases). The CDR3 is made up of 15 amino acids. Germline-derived CDR1 and CDR2 are MNHEY and SMNVEV (reference sequence). V lost 2 bases and J lost 5, with 16 bases in between. Here the CDR3 DNA reads TGTGCCAGCAGTTTAGGGGGGTTGGTAAGCGACGAGCAGTACTTC. It translates to CASSLGGLVSDEQYF.

This clone came up a few times. The rearrangement links TRBV19 to TRBJ2-7, with 9 bases matching TRBD2. The CDR3 length is 17 residues. After removal of 0 bases from V and 2 bases from J, the junction contained 8 bases not matched to a gene. Looked up from germline, CDR1 is LNHDA and CDR2 is SQIVND (reference sequence). CDR3 in amino acids: CASSIDLSSGTTYEQYF. In DNA, the CDR3 is TGTGCCAGTAGTATAGATCTGTCTAGCGGGACAACCTACGAGCAGTACTTC.